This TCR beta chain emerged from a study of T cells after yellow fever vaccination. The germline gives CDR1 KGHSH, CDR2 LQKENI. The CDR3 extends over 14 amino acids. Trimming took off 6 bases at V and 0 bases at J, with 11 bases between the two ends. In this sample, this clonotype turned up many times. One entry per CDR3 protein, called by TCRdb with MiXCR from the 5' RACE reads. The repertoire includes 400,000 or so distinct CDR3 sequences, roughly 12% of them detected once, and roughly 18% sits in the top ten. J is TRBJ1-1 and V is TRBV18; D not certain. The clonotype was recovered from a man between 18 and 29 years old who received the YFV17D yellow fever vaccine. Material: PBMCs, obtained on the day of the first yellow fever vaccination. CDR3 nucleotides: TGTGCCAGCTCCTTGATAGGAGTGAACACTGAAGCTTTCTTT. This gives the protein CASSLIGVNTEAFF. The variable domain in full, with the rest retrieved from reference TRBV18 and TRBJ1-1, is NAGVMQNPRHLVRRRGQEARLRCSPMKGHSHVYWYRQLPEEGLKFMVYLQKENIIDESGMPKERFSAEFPKEGPSILRIQQVVRGDSAAYFCASSLIGVNTEAFFGQGTRLTVV.